The clone carrying this T cell receptor beta chain has a single count. Its antigen is still unknown. This specimen comes from a study of post-analysis software for immune sequencing data. General study findings and limits: Normalized Chao1 diversity was significantly lower in multiple sclerosis patients than in controls. There were five TRBV segments more frequent in patients than controls, and TRBV5-6, TRBV5-1 and TRBV20-1 were among them.

cDNA libraries for TCR beta contained unique molecular identifiers. T cells numbering 1 to 10 million gave rise to some 500,000 cDNA molecules. TCRdb redid the calling of the PCR reads with MiXCR, one entry per CDR3 protein. Of hundreds of thousands of distinct CDR3 sequences detected, approximately 59% appear once; the ten largest clones hold 10% to 12%. The germline gives CDR1 LGHNA, CDR2 YNFKEQ. The junction had 8 bases not matched to a gene; V was cut back by 4 bases and J by 4 bases. The CDR3 has 15 amino acids. The V gene is TRBV4-2, the J gene TRBJ2-5; 8 bases line up with TRBD1. This sequence originates from a girl aged 2-15 years with multiple sclerosis. The sample was blood. The CDR3, as DNA: TGTGCCAGCAGCCGCGGACAGGGTGGACGAGAGACCCAGTACTTC. Amino acid sequence: CASSRGQGGRETQYF.